This T cell receptor (beta chain) was identified during a study of neoadjuvant anti-PD-1 for oral cavity cancer. Libraries were prepared by immunoSEQ multiplex PCR; TCRdb keeps only in-frame clonotypes and omits some of them. The sample includes about 37,000 clones, around 40% of them seen just once. Looked up from germline, CDR1 is SGHNT and CDR2 is YYREEE (reference sequence). CDR3 length: 15 amino acids. V lost 0 bases, J lost 7 bases, and 16 bases lay in between. Specified time point: after neoadjuvant nivolumab, at surgical resection. This TCR came from a person aged 35-79 years with oral cavity squamous cell carcinoma. The sample consisted of tumor tissue, taken after nivolumab (anti-PD-1) treatment. The rearrangement uses TRBV5-4 and TRBJ1-1; D ambiguous. In DNA, the CDR3 is TGTGCCAGCAGCTTGGGGCGCTCGGTCCCCCTTGAAGCTTTCTTT. It is translated as CASSLGRSVPLEAFF.